This T cell receptor (beta chain) was observed in a study of T cell responses to AZD1222 COVID-19 vaccine. The study's findings and limits: Vaccine-related CD4 TCRs covered spike, predominating at 160-218 and 743-854. A mostly white British donor set with more females was recruited, and clonal diversity was possibly underestimated. The repertoires were collected only after the peak T cell response.

The assay was immunoSEQ multiplex PCR, and TCRdb's table has in-frame clones only and misses some. The sample contains 15,000 or so clones, less than 85% of which appear only once. Concerning this clone: Its cognate antigen is unknown.

V lost 6 bases, J lost 1 base, and 5 bases stayed unmatched. The CDR3 is 14 amino acids. Per germline, CDR1 SGHNT and CDR2 YENEEA. The chain has TRBV11-3 and TRBJ2-7; 8 nucleotides line up with TRBD1. The receptor was isolated from an adult who received the AZD1222 COVID-19 vaccine. The sample was peripheral blood, taken 28 days after the second AZD1222 dose. CDR3 sequence reads: CASSSTGVSYEQYF. CDR3 DNA: TGTGCCAGCAGTTCGACAGGGGTATCCTACGAGCAGTACTTC.